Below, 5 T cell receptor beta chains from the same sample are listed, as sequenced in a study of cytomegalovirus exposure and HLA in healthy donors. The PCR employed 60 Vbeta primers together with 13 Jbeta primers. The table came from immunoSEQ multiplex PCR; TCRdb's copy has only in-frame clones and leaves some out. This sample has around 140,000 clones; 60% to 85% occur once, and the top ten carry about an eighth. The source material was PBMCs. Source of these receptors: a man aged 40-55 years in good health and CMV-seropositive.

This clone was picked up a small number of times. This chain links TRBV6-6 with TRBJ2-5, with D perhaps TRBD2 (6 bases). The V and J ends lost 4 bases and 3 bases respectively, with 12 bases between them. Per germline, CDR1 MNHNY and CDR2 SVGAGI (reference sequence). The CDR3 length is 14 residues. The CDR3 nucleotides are TGTGCCAGCAGTTCCGATAGCGGAGAAGAGACCCAGTACTTC. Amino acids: CASSSDSGEETQYF.

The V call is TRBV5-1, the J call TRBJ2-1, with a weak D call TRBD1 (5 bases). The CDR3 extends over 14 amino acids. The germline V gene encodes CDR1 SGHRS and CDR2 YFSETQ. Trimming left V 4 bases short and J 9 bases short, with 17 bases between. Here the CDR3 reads CASSLTDSRGEQFF. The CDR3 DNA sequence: TGCGCCAGCAGCCTCACGGATAGTAGGGGTGAGCAGTTCTTC. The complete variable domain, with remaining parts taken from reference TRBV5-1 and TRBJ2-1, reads KAGVTQTPRYLIKTRGQQVTLSCSPISGHRSVSWYQQTPGQGLQFLFEYFSETQRNKGNFPGRFSGRQFSNSRSEMNVSTLELGDSALYLCASSLTDSRGEQFFGPGTRLTVL.

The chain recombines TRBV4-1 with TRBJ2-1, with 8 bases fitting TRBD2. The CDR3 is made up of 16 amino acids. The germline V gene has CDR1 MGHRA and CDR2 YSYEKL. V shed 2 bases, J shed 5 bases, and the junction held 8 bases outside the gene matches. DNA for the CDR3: TGCGCCAGCAGCCAACACGAAGCGGGGGTAAACAATGAGCAGTTCTTC. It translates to CASSQHEAGVNNEQFF.

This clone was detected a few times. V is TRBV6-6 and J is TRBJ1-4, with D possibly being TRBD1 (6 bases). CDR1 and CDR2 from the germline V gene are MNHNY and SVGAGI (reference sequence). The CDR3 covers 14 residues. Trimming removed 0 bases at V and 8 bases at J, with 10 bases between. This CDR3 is CASSYSYREEKLFF. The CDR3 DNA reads TGTGCCAGCAGTTACTCGTACAGGGAGGAAAAACTGTTTTTT.

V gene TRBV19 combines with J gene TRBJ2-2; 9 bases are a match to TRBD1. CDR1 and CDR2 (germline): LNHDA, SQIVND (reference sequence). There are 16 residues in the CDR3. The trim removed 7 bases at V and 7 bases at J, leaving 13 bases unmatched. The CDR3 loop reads CASTPRTGGAGGELFF. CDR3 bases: TGTGCCAGTACCCCTCGAACAGGGGGCGCGGGCGGGGAGCTGTTTTTT.